The 13 T cell receptor beta chains below all came from one sample that was sequenced in a study of blood T cell repertoires in COVID-19. Profiling relied on immunoSEQ multiplex PCR, and the TCRdb table lists in-frame clones only, not all of them. Of 250,000 or so clones in the sample, under 90% were seen once. Sequenced: peripheral blood. The origin of the receptors is a man aged 60 to 75 with acute or convalescent COVID-19.

This chain joins TRBV6-1 and TRBJ1-5; TRBD1 might be the D (5 bases). The length of the CDR3 is 15 residues. Per the germline V gene, CDR1 is MNHNS and CDR2 is SASEGT. Deletions cut 1 base from V and 3 bases from J, with 10 bases between. The DNA for the CDR3 is TGTGCCAGCAGTGAAGTACAGGTTGTCAATCAGCCCCAGCATTTT. Its translation: CASSEVQVVNQPQHF.

The chain combines TRBV30 with TRBJ2-5; 7 nucleotides match TRBD1. The CDR3 sequence is 14 residues long. V was pared by 2 bases and J by 5 bases, with 8 bases of the junction left unmatched. The germline V gene encodes CDR1 GTSNPN and CDR2 SVGIG (reference sequence). The chain's CDR3 is CAWSTGQNTETQYF. The CDR3 nucleotides read TGTGCCTGGAGTACGGGACAGAACACGGAGACCCAGTACTTC.

The V gene is TRBV4-1, the J gene TRBJ1-4; D is possibly TRBD1 (5 bases). The CDR3 length is 14 residues. Germline V gene data show CDR1 as MGHRA and CDR2 as YSYEKL. V gave up 7 bases and J gave up 5 bases, with 14 bases separating them. CDR3 amino acids: CASKKWGDNEKLFF. The CDR3, as DNA: TGCGCCAGCAAAAAGTGGGGGGACAATGAAAAACTGTTTTTT.

The chain couples TRBV9 to TRBJ1-1; D unresolved. The CDR3 loop spans 14 amino acids. Per germline, CDR1 SGDLS and CDR2 YYNGEE. The V gene lost 0 bases and the J gene lost 1 base, with 7 bases spanning the gap. For the CDR3, the DNA is TGTGCCAGCAGCGTAGTTGCAGAGAACACTGAAGCTTTCTTT. This codes for CASSVVAENTEAFF.

The gene calls are TRBV29-1 and TRBJ2-1, with no clear D. V was clipped by 8 bases and J by 0 bases, with 11 bases between them. The CDR3 contains 13 residues. Germline CDR1 and CDR2: SQVTM and ANQGSEA. Here the CDR3 reads CSFQLSSYNEQFF. The CDR3 DNA reads TGCAGCTTCCAACTTAGCTCCTACAATGAGCAGTTCTTC.

The rearrangement uses TRBV7-9 and TRBJ2-1; tentatively, D is TRBD1 (6 bases). Deletions cut 1 base from V and 8 bases from J, with 12 bases between. The germline V gene has CDR1 SEHNR and CDR2 FQNEAQ (reference sequence). CDR3 length: 14 amino acids. This CDR3 is CASSLDLQGDEQFF. The DNA of the CDR3 is TGTGCCAGCAGCTTAGACTTACAGGGAGATGAGCAGTTCTTC.

This clone occurred once. J is TRBJ2-2 and V is TRBV21-1; the table's D call, TRBD1, was not checked against the DNA. TRBV21-1 is annotated as a pseudogene. CDR3 length: 21 amino acids. The CDR3 DNA is TGTGCCAGCAGCAAAGAGCAGACCGGGACAGGGCATCGTCCGAACACCGGGGAGCTGTTTTTT. As protein: CASSKEQTGTGHRPNTGELFF.

This chain uses TRBV9 with TRBJ2-7; 9 nucleotides match TRBD1. V gave up 3 bases and J gave up 6 bases; unmatched junction bases: 16. CDR1 and CDR2 (germline): SGDLS, YYNGEE. The CDR3 is 17 amino acids. For the CDR3, the DNA is TGTGCCAGCAGCGCCGACGACACCGGGACAGGGAAACTCGAGCAGTACTTC. As protein: CASSADDTGTGKLEQYF.

This chain joins TRBV28 and TRBJ2-1; 11 nucleotides match TRBD2. Trimming removed 2 bases from V and 7 bases from J; junction bases left unmatched: 7. CDR3 length: 16 residues. Germline loops: CDR1 MDHEN, CDR2 SYDVKM. This CDR3 reads CASSLPTSGSRNEQFF. The CDR3, as DNA: TGTGCCAGCAGTTTACCAACTAGCGGGAGTAGGAATGAGCAGTTCTTC.

The V gene is TRBV5-1, the J gene TRBJ1-2; D remains unclear. Germline V lookup: CDR1 SGHRS, CDR2 YFSETQ. Deletions cut 0 bases from V and 8 bases from J, with 11 bases between. The CDR3 is 13 residues long. The CDR3 bases are TGCGCCAGCAGCTTGGCCGCTGGGCTAGGCTACACCTTC. Its translation is CASSLAAGLGYTF.

The V and J genes are TRBV12-3 or TRBV12-4 and TRBJ1-1; weak D call: TRBD1 (6 bases). This CDR3 region has 13 residues. V lost 4 bases to trimming and J lost 9 bases, with 15 bases between them. The CDR3 DNA is TGTGCCAGCAGTTCGGGACAATCGGGGAAAGCTTTCTTT. Protein product: CASSSGQSGKAFF.

The rearrangement links TRBV29-1 to TRBJ2-2; 7 bases agree with TRBD2. Per the germline V gene, CDR1 is SQVTM and CDR2 is ANQGSEA. This CDR3 spans 14 amino acids. Trimming removed 3 bases from V and 2 bases from J; junction bases left unmatched: 3. The CDR3 reads CSVDLAANTGELFF. In DNA, the CDR3 is TGCAGCGTTGATCTAGCGGCAAACACCGGGGAGCTGTTTTTT.

The rearrangement joins TRBV7-9 to TRBJ2-1; 9 nucleotides match TRBD2. CDR3 length: 16 residues. The ends lost 1 base at V and 4 bases at J; junction bases unmatched: 5. Germline assignment: CDR1 SEHNR and CDR2 FQNEAQ (reference sequence). CDR3 in DNA: TGTGCCAGCAGCTTAGTTGCGGGAGGGCCTTACAATGAGCAGTTCTTC. Protein sequence: CASSLVAGGPYNEQFF.